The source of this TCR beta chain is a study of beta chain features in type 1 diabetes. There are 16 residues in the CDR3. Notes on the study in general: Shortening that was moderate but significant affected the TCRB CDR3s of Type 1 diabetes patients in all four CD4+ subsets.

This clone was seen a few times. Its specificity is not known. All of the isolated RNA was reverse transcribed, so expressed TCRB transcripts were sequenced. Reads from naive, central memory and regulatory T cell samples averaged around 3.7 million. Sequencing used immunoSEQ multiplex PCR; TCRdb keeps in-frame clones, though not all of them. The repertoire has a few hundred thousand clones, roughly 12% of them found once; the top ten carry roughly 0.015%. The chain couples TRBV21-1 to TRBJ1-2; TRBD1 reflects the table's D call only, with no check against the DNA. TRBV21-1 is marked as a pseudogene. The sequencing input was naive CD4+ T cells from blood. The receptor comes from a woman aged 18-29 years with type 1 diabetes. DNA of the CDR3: TGTGCCAGCACCCTCCCGGGACAGCATGCCTCGGGGGGCTACACCTTC. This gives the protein CASTLPGQHASGGYTF.